The clone carrying this T cell receptor beta chain was recorded a few times. The CDR3 is 16 amino acids. Germline values: CDR1 SGHRS, CDR2 YFSETQ. Trimming at V came to 4 bases and at J to 6 bases, leaving 10 bases not matched to a gene. TCRdb passed the RT-PCR reads through MiXCR, listing each CDR3 protein once. The sample has approximately 720,000 distinct CDR3 sequences, 12% to 15% seen once. The sequence was collected from a female donor in good health, serving as a healthy control. The rearrangement links TRBV5-1 to TRBJ2-2; 9 bases are shared with TRBD1. Input material: memory CD4+ T cells from blood. CDR3 protein: CASSPPGQGSAGELFF. The CDR3 DNA sequence: TGCGCCAGCAGCCCGCCGGGACAGGGTTCGGCCGGGGAGCTGTTTTTT.